These 7 T cell receptor beta chains were all obtained from the same sample, sequenced in a study of shared clonotypes between healthy human individuals. Repertoires were generated with immunoSEQ multiplex PCR, while TCRdb's copy carries only in-frame clones and drops some. The sample has 400,000 to 550,000 clones; around three quarters are singletons. Sequencing was carried out using PBMCs. The receptors originated from a woman in her thirties or forties in good health. Some clones in this sample may be carry-over from other donors' samples.

The chain uses TRBV27 and TRBJ2-1, with 12 bases fitting TRBD2. In germline, CDR1 is MNHEY, CDR2 SMNVEV (reference sequence). V shed 7 bases and J 7 bases; nucleotides not matched to a gene: 14. This CDR3 contains 17 residues. CDR3 sequence: CASTPWELAGGRNEQFF. CDR3 DNA: TGTGCCAGCACCCCTTGGGAACTAGCGGGAGGAAGAAATGAGCAGTTCTTC.

V gene TRBV9 combines with J gene TRBJ2-7; possible D gene TRBD1, 5 bases. Trimming removed 4 bases from V and 0 bases from J, with 14 bases in between. Germline V gene lookup returns CDR1 SGDLS and CDR2 YYNGEE. The CDR3 loop spans 15 amino acids. CDR3 DNA sequence: TGTGCCAGCAGCCAGGGTCCGATCTACTCCTACGAGCAGTACTTC. Translation gives CASSQGPIYSYEQYF.

The chain is built from TRBV5-1 and TRBJ2-5; D remains ambiguous. V was cut by 0 bases and J by 5 bases, with 8 bases left in between. Germline CDR1 SGHRS, CDR2 YFSETQ. CDR3 size: 13 residues. The CDR3: CASSLEQPETQYF. CDR3 DNA: TGCGCCAGCAGCTTGGAGCAGCCGGAGACCCAGTACTTC.

J is TRBJ2-7 and V is TRBV7-8, with 9 bases aligning to TRBD2. Trimming took 5 bases from V and 2 from J; bases not matched to a gene: 10. The CDR3 spans 16 residues. Germline loops: CDR1 SGHVS, CDR2 FQNEAQ. The CDR3 loop is CASSAISGSGTYEQYF. The CDR3 coding sequence is TGTGCCAGCAGCGCGATTAGCGGGAGTGGGACCTACGAGCAGTACTTC.

The chain links TRBV5-4 to TRBJ2-7; the D is unclear. V was trimmed by 0 bases and J by 6 bases, leaving 7 bases between them. The CDR3 is 12 residues long. Germline V CDR1 and CDR2: SGHNT, YYREEE (reference sequence). CDR3 DNA: TGTGCCAGCAGCTTGGGGACGGGCGAGCAGTACTTC. Translation: CASSLGTGEQYF.

The rearrangement joins TRBV27 to TRBJ2-5; 12 bases agree with TRBD1. The J call may be mistaken, given a closer DNA end match to TRBJ2-7. The CDR3 runs to 17 residues. Germline assignment: CDR1 MNHEY and CDR2 SMNVEV (reference sequence). The CDR3 DNA reads as TGTGCCAGCAGGGGACAGGGGGCGAGGGGCAGGTCCTACGAGCAGTACTTC. The encoded protein is CASRGQGARGRSYEQYF.

In its sample, this clone was seen many times. In the same sample, other DNA sequences code for this CDR3. The J gene is TRBJ1-5, the V gene TRBV7-2; 7 bases fit TRBD1. The CDR3 spans 15 residues. V lost 5 bases, J lost 3 bases, and 7 bases stayed unmatched. Germline V gives CDR1 SGHTA, CDR2 FQGNSA. The CDR3 DNA reads as TGTGCCAGCAGCCTCGCAGGGGGACCCAATCAGCCCCAGCATTTT. It codes for CASSLAGGPNQPQHF.